This is a list of T cell receptor beta chains from one sample in a study of read filtering for tumor transcriptome and immune sequencing. Via MiXCR, TCRdb re-called the reads, giving one row per CDR3 protein. The sample includes 60,000 or so distinct CDR3 sequences, around 19% of them seen just once. The sample was a population of CD138-negative cells sorted from bone marrow. These receptors all come from a donor aged 40 or older with multiple myeloma. Each CDR3 is given with its conserved first and last residue.

v_call	cdr3_length	j_call	cdr3_aa
TRBV10-3	14	TRBJ2-7	CAISSDRGVNEQYF
TRBV7-8	16	TRBJ2-5	CASSLFLAPLQETQYF
TRBV4-1	17	TRBJ2-1	CASSQDASGGDWDEQFF
TRBV5-1	15	TRBJ1-1	CASSSLQGAGTEAFF
TRBV9	15	TRBJ2-2	CASSVEPARTGELFF
TRBV23-1	16	TRBJ2-5	CASSQPSDEYQETQYF
TRBV5-5	15	TRBJ1-5	CASSSTEDFNQPQHF
TRBV5-1	15	TRBJ1-5	CASSSRPGRIKAQHF
TRBV20-1	14	TRBJ1-5	CSARDGRSNQPQHF
TRBV10-3	17	TRBJ2-5	CAISASRLAGGKETQYF
TRBV5-5	12	TRBJ2-1	CASSRVGSEQFF
TRBV20-1	16	TRBJ2-7	CSARPGTSVSSYEQYF
TRBV20-1	14	TRBJ2-1	CSAESRDSHNEQFF
TRBV11-3	14	TRBJ1-1	CASSLGRGNTEAFF
TRBV29-1	12	TRBJ2-3	CSAAAGTDTQYF
TRBV29-1	14	TRBJ2-3	CSVMITAGGDTQYF
TRBV6-6	15	TRBJ2-7	CASSYAVDRESEQYF
TRBV27	15	TRBJ2-3	CASSIRQGCTDTQYF
TRBV19	14	TRBJ1-5	CASIGQVPNQPQHF
TRBV10-3	14	TRBJ1-1	CAISEGGPPTEAFF
TRBV20-1	13	TRBJ2-7	CSALGRALGEQYF
TRBV2	15	TRBJ2-1	CASSDTAGRYNEQFF